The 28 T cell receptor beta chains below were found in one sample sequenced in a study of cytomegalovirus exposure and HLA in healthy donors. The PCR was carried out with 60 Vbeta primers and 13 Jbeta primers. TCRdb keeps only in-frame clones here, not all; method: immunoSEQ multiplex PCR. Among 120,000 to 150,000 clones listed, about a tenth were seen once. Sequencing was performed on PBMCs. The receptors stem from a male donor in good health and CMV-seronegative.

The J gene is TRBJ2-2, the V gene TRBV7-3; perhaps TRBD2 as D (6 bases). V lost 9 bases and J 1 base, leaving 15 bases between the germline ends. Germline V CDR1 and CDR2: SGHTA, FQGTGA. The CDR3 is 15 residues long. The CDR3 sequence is CASNKGTLNTGELFF. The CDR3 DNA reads TGTGCCAGTAACAAAGGGACTTTGAACACCGGGGAGCTGTTTTTT.

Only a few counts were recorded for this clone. The CDR3: CASSQMGGTGELFF. The CDR3 DNA is TGTGCCAGCAGCCAGATGGGGGGCACCGGGGAGCTGTTTTTT. The chain combines TRBV7-2 with TRBJ2-2; a weak D match, TRBD2 (6 bases). CDR3 length: 14 amino acids. Per germline, CDR1 SGHTA and CDR2 FQGNSA. V shed 5 bases and J shed 4 bases, with 11 bases lying between them.

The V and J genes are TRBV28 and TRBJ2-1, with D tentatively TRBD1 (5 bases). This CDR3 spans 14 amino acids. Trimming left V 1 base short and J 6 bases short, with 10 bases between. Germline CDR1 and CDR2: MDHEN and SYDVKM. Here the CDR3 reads CASSLLSQGNEQFF. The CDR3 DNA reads TGTGCCAGCAGTTTATTGAGCCAGGGCAATGAGCAGTTCTTC. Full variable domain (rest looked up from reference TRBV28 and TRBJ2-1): DVKVTQSSRYLVKRTGEKVFLECVQDMDHENMFWYRQDPGLGLRLIYFSYDVKMKEKGDIPEGYSVSREKKERFSLILESASTNQTSMYLCASSLLSQGNEQFFGPGTRLTVL.

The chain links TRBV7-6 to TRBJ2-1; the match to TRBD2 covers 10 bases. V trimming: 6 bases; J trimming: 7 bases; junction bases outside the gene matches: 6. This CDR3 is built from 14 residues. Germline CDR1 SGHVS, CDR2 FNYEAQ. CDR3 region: CASSPGTSENEQFF. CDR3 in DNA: TGTGCCAGCAGTCCCGGGACTAGCGAAAATGAGCAGTTCTTC.

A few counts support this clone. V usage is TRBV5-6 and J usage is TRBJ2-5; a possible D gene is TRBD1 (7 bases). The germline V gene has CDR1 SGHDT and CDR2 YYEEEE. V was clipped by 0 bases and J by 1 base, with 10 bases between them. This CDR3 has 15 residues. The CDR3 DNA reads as TGTGCCAGCAGCTTGGCCAGGGGGGCCCAAGAGACCCAGTACTTC. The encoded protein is CASSLARGAQETQYF. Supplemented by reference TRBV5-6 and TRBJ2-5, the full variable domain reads DAGVTQSPTHLIKTRGQQVTLRCSPKSGHDTVSWYQQALGQGPQFIFQYYEEEERQRGNFPDRFSGHQFPNYSSELNVNALLLGDSALYLCASSLARGAQETQYFGPGTRLLVL.

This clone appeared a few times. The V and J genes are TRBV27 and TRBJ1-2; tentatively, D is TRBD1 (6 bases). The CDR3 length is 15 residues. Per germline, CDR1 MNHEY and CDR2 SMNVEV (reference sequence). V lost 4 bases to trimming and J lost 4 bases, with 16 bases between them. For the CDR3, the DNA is TGTGCCAGCAGTTCTCCTCAAGGGGGGGCCTATGGCTACACCTTC. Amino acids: CASSSPQGGAYGYTF.

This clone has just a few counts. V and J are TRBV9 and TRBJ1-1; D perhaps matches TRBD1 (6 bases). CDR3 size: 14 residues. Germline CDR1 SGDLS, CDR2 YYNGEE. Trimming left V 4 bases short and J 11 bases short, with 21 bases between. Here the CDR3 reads CASSPNTGLTGAFF. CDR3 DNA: TGTGCCAGCAGCCCCAACACAGGGCTTACAGGGGCTTTCTTT.

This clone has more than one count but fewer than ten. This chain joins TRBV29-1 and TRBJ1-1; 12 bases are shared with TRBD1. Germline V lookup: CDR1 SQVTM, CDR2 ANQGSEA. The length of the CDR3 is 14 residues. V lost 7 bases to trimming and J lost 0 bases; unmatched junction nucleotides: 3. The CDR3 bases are TGCAGCGGGGGACAGGGGGCCATGAACACTGAAGCTTTCTTT. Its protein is CSGGQGAMNTEAFF.

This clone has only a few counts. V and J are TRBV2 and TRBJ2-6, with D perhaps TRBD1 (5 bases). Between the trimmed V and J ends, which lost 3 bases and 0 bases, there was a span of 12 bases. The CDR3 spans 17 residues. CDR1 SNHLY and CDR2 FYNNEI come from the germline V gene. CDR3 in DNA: TGTGCCAGCAGTGACAGGGTCTCGTACTCTGGGGCCAACGTCCTGACTTTC. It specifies CASSDRVSYSGANVLTF.

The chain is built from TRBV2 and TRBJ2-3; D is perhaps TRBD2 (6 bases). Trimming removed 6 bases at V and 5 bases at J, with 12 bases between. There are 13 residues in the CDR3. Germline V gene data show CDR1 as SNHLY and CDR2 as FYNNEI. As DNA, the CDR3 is TGTGCCAGCAGCGCCCGGGGGAAAGATACGCAGTATTTT. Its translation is CASSARGKDTQYF.

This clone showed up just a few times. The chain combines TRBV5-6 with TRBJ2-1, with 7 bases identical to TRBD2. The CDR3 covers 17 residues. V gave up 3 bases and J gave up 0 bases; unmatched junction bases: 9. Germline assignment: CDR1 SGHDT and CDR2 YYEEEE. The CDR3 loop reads CASSSYGAGSSYNEQFF. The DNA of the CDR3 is TGTGCCAGCAGCTCCTACGGAGCGGGGAGCTCCTACAATGAGCAGTTCTTC. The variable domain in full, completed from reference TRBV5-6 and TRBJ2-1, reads DAGVTQSPTHLIKTRGQQVTLRCSPKSGHDTVSWYQQALGQGPQFIFQYYEEEERQRGNFPDRFSGHQFPNYSSELNVNALLLGDSALYLCASSSYGAGSSYNEQFFGPGTRLTVL.

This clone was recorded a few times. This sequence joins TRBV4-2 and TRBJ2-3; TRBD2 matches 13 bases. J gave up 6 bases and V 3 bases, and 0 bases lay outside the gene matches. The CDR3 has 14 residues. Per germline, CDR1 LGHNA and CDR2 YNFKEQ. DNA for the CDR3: TGTGCCAGCAGCCAGGGACTAGCGGGGGATACGCAGTATTTT. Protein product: CASSQGLAGDTQYF.

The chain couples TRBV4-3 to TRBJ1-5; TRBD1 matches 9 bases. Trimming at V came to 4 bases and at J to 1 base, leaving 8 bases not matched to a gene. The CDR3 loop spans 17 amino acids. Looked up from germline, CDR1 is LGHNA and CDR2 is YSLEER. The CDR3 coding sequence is TGCGCCAGCAGCCCTCGTCGACAGGGGGGAAGCAATCAGCCCCAGCATTTT. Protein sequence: CASSPRRQGGSNQPQHF.

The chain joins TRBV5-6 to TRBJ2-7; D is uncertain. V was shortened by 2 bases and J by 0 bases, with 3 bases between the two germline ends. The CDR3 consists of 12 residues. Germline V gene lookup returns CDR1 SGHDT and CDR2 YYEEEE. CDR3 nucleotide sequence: TGTGCCAGCAGCTTCAGCTCCTACGAGCAGTACTTC. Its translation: CASSFSSYEQYF.

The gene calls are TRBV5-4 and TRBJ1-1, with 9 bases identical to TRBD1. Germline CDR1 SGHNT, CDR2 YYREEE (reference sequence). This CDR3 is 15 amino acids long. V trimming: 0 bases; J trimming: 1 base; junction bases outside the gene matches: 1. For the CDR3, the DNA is TGTGCCAGCAGCTTGGAGACAGGGGGGAACACTGAAGCTTTCTTT. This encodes CASSLETGGNTEAFF.

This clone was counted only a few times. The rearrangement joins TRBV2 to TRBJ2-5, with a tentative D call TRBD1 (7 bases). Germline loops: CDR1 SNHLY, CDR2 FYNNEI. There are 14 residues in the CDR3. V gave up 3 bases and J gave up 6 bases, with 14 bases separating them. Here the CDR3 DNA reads TGTGCCAGCAGTGAGGTAGGGGGCGGGAAGACCCAGTACTTC. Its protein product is CASSEVGGGKTQYF.

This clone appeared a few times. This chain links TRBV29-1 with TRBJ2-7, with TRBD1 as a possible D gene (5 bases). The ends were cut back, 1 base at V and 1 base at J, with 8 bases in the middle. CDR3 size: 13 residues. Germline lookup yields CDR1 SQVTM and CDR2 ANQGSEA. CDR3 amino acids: CSVEVTESYEQYF. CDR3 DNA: TGCAGCGTTGAAGTGACAGAGTCCTACGAGCAGTACTTC.

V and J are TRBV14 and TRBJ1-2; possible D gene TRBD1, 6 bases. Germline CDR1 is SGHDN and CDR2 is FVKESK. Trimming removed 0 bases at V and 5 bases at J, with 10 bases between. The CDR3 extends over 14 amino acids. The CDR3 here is CASSQDVTGYGYTF. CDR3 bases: TGTGCCAGCAGCCAAGATGTGACAGGTTATGGCTACACCTTC.

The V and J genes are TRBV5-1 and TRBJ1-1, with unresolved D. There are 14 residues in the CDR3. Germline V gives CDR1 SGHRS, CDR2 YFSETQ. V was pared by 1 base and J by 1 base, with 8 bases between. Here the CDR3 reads CASSLFRGNTEAFF. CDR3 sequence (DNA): TGCGCCAGCAGCTTGTTTCGGGGGAACACTGAAGCTTTCTTT.

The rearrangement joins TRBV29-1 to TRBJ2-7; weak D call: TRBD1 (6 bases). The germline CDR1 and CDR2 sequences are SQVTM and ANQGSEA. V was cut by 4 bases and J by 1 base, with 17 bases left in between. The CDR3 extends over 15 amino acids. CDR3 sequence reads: CSVVGAQGPSYEQYF. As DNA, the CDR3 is TGCAGCGTTGTGGGGGCCCAGGGTCCTTCCTACGAGCAGTACTTC.

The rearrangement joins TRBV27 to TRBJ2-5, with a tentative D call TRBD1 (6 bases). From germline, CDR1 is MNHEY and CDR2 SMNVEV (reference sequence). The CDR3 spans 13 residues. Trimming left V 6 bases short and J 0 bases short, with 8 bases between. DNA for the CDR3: TGTGCCAGCAGCTGGACAGACCAAGAGACCCAGTACTTC. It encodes CASSWTDQETQYF.

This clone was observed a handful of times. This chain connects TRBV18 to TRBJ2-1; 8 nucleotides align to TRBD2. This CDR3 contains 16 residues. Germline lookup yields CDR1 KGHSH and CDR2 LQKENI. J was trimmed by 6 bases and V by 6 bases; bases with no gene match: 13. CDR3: CASSLGMLAGANEQFF. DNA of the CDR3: TGTGCCAGCTCCCTCGGGATGCTAGCGGGCGCCAATGAGCAGTTCTTC.

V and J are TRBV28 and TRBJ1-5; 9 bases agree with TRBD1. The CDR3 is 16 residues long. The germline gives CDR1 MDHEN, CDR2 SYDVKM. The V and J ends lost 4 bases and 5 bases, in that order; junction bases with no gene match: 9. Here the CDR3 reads CASSWTGAAVYQPQHF. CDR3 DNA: TGTGCCAGCAGTTGGACAGGGGCAGCCGTCTATCAGCCCCAGCATTTT.

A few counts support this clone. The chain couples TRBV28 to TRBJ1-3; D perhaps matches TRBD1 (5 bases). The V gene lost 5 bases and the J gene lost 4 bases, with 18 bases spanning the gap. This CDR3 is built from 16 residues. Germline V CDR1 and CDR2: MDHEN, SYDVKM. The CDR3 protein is CASSPWDSKGGNTIYF. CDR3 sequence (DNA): TGTGCCAGCAGTCCCTGGGACTCTAAAGGAGGAAACACCATATATTTT. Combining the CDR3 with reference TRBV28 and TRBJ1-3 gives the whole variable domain DVKVTQSSRYLVKRTGEKVFLECVQDMDHENMFWYRQDPGLGLRLIYFSYDVKMKEKGDIPEGYSVSREKKERFSLILESASTNQTSMYLCASSPWDSKGGNTIYFGEGSWLTVV.

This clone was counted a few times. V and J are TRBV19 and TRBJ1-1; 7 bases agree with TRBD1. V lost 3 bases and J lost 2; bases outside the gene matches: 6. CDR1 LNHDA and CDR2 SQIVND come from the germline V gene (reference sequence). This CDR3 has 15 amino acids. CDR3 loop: CASSMRQGGNTEAFF. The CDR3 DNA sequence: TGTGCCAGTAGTATGAGACAGGGAGGAAACACTGAAGCTTTCTTT.

The CDR3 DNA is TGTGCCAGCAGCCGGGACAGGGCAACAGATACGCAGTATTTT. Translated: CASSRDRATDTQYF. The genes are TRBV7-3 and TRBJ2-3; 9 bases line up with TRBD1. J gave up 3 bases and V 5 bases, and 3 bases lay outside the gene matches. CDR1 is SGHTA, CDR2 FQGTGA, per germline. The CDR3 covers 14 residues.

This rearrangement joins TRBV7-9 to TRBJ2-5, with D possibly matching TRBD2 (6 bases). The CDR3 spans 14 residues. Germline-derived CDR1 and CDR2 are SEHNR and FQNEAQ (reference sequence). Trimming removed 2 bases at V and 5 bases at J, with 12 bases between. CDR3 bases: TGTGCCAGCAGCTTAAGTCCGGGAGTGGAGACCCAGTACTTC. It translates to CASSLSPGVETQYF.

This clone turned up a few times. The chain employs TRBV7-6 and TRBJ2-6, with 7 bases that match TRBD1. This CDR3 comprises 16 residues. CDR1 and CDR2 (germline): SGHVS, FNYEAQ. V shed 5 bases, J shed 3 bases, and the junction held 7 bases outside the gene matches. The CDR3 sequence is CASSRKGGYGANVLTF. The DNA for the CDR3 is TGTGCCAGCAGCCGTAAAGGGGGCTATGGGGCCAACGTCCTGACTTTC. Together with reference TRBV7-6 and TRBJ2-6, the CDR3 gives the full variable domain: GAGVSQSPRYKVTKRGQDVALRCDPISGHVSLYWYRQALGQGPEFLTYFNYEAQQDKSGLPNDRFSAERPEGSISTLTIQRTEQRDSAMYRCASSRKGGYGANVLTFGAGSRLTVL.